This is a list of T cell receptor beta chains from one sample in a study of shared clonotypes between healthy human individuals. Sequencing used immunoSEQ multiplex PCR; TCRdb keeps in-frame clones, though not all of them. The top ten hold 0.9% to 1.4% of the sample, which has millions of clones, about 95% seen once. Specimen: naive CD8+ T cells sorted from blood. Source of these receptors: a man between 18 and 29 years old in good health. Each CDR3 is given with its conserved first and last residue. A D gene is named only where the DNA matches it firmly. Not all rows give a size; the values are once, few, many and, for expanded clones, a class.

>15|TRBJ2-3|TRBV19|.|TRBD2
TGTGCCAGTAGTATATCTAGCGGTTTCACAGATACGCAGTATTTT
CASSISSGFTDTQYF
>14|TRBJ2-7|TRBV6-1|.|TRBD1
TGTGCCAGCAATGGACAGGGGTACTCCTACGAGCAGTACTTC
CASNGQGYSYEQYF
>12|TRBJ2-1|TRBV4-1|.|.
TGCGCCAGCAGCACGGGGAGCAATGAGCAGTTCTTC
CASSTGSNEQFF
>14|TRBJ2-3|TRBV27|.|TRBD2
TGTGCCAGCACAATAGCGGGAGGGGTGGATACGCAGTATTTT
CASTIAGGVDTQYF
>16|TRBJ1-2|TRBV29-1|.|TRBD1
TGCAGCGTTGAAGATTGGGGACAGGGATCTTTTTTTGGCTACACCTTC
CSVEDWGQGSFFGYTF
>13|TRBJ2-7|TRBV15|.|TRBD2
TGTGCCACCGGCGGGAGTGAGGGGTACGAGCAGTACTTC
CATGGSEGYEQYF
>14|TRBJ2-1|TRBV2|once|.
TGTGCCAGCAGTGAAGCAGGCCCGTTCAATGAGCAGTTCTTC
CASSEAGPFNEQFF
>13|TRBJ2-7|TRBV10-3|.|.
TGTGCCATCAGTGGCCCAGGGACCTACGAGCAGTACTTC
CAISGPGTYEQYF
>17|TRBJ2-7|TRBV5-6|.|.
TGTGCCAGCAGCTTGGCCGTAACGGGATCGGGGGACGACGAGCAGTACTTC
CASSLAVTGSGDDEQYF
>15|TRBJ2-7|TRBV5-1|.|TRBD1
TGCGCCAGCAGCAAACCGACAGGGCCCCCCTACGAGCAGTACTTC
CASSKPTGPPYEQYF
>18|TRBJ2-3|TRBV7-2|.|TRBD2
TGTGCCAGCAGCCCCGGGACTAGCGGGGGGTTCTACACAGATACGCAGTATTTT
CASSPGTSGGFYTDTQYF
>14|TRBJ2-3|TRBV27|.|.
TGTGCCATCTCCCGTGGGTCTTACACAGATACGCAGTATTTT
CAISRGSYTDTQYF
>13|TRBJ2-1|TRBV7-6|once|.
TGTGCCAGCAGCTTAGACTTCTACAATGAGCAGTTCTTC
CASSLDFYNEQFF
>17|TRBJ2-3|TRBV7-9|.|TRBD2
TGTGCCAGCAGCATTGGACTAGCGGGGGGGCCGGAAGATACGCAGTATTTT
CASSIGLAGGPEDTQYF
>16|TRBJ2-7|TRBV7-9|.|TRBD1
TGTGCCAGCAGCCCAACCTTCCCCGGGGACAGCTACGAGCAGTACTTC
CASSPTFPGDSYEQYF
>15|TRBJ2-3|TRBV11-2|.|TRBD2
TGTGCCAGCAGCCAAGAAGCGGGGGTCACAGATACGCAGTATTTT
CASSQEAGVTDTQYF
>14|TRBJ2-5|TRBV28|.|TRBD2
TGTGCCAGCAGTTTATTTCGGGGGGAAGAGACCCAGTACTTC
CASSLFRGEETQYF